This T cell receptor (beta chain) was observed in a study of cytomegalovirus exposure and HLA in healthy donors. Turning to the study itself: The 120 validation repertoires and the 650 to 850 first-cohort repertoires shared a platform, a later analysis reported.

This clone was detected only once. No antigen is known for it. The donors belonged to the roughly 130-subject validation cohort, separate from the roughly 650-subject first cohort. Overall study results and limits: The study flagged fewer than 200 TCR beta chains as cytomegalovirus-associated.

Assay: immunoSEQ multiplex PCR; the TCRdb copy retains only in-frame clones and omits some. Of 99,000 or so clones in the sample, about 88% are singletons; the top ten hold about 4%. Sample: PBMCs. The sequence was collected from a woman under 30 in good health and CMV-seropositive.

The CDR3 protein is CASSQGGLAGQETQYF. CDR3 nucleotide sequence: TGCGCCAGCAGCCAAGGGGGACTAGCGGGACAAGAGACCCAGTACTTC. The rearrangement joins TRBV4-1 to TRBJ2-5; 13 bases line up with TRBD2. The CDR3 has 16 amino acids. The junction had 1 base not matched to a gene; V was cut back by 1 base and J by 2 bases. CDR1 and CDR2 from the germline V gene are MGHRA and YSYEKL.